The 3 T cell receptor beta chains given below trace back to one sample, sequenced in a study of early T cells in non-severe SARS-CoV-2 infection. TCRdb processed the 5' RACE reads anew with MiXCR; each CDR3 protein has one entry. Of approximately 69,000 distinct CDR3 sequences listed, 12% were seen once; the top ten hold roughly 3.9%. Sequencing was carried out using whole blood. The receptors shown here come from an adult who was a healthcare worker with PCR-confirmed SARS-CoV-2 infection or an uninfected control (not recorded which).

The genes are TRBV7-3 and TRBJ1-3, with 9 positions matching TRBD1. Germline values: CDR1 SGHTA, CDR2 FQGTGA. The CDR3 has 20 amino acids. V shed 5 bases, J shed 0 bases, and the junction held 17 bases outside the gene matches. CDR3 in amino acids: CASSPTGRSGTGSSGNTIYF. The CDR3 bases are TGTGCCAGCAGCCCGACGGGGCGTTCCGGGACAGGGAGCTCTGGAAACACCATATATTTT.

The chain employs TRBV7-7 and TRBJ2-7, with D possibly matching TRBD2 (5 bases). The germline V and J ends were trimmed by 1 base and 3 bases, with 10 bases remaining between them. The CDR3 is made up of 14 amino acids. Germline values: CDR1 SSHAT, CDR2 FNYEAQ (reference sequence). The CDR3, as DNA: TGTGCCAGCAGCTTAGACGTCGGGAACTACGAGCAGTACTTC. Its translation: CASSLDVGNYEQYF.

This clonotype was observed many times. The chain links TRBV20-1 to TRBJ1-5; TRBD1 aligns across 7 bases. CDR1 DFQATT and CDR2 SNEGSKA come from the germline V gene (reference sequence). This CDR3 comprises 16 residues. V lost 1 base and J lost 5; bases outside the gene matches: 11. Written as DNA, the CDR3 is TGCAGTGCTAGAGGGCGCGCCTGGGACAGCCATCAGCCCCAGCATTTT. Its translation is CSARGRAWDSHQPQHF.